This T cell receptor (beta chain) was captured by sequencing in a study of CD8 T cells in Susac syndrome. Reverse transcription of 0.5 to 1 ug RNA was performed with random hexamers. MiXCR was run by TCRdb on the immunoSEQ multiplex PCR reads, yielding one entry per CDR3 protein. The sample lists 100,000 to 150,000 distinct CDR3 sequences, about 93% occurring once. TCR beta was sequenced from blood CD8+ and CD4+ T cells. This CDR3 spans 15 amino acids. CDR1 and CDR2 (germline): SGHRS, YFSETQ. The ends were cut back, 2 bases at V and 3 bases at J, with 15 bases in the middle. The TCR comes from a human donor in good health. Material: CD4+ T cells from PBMCs. This chain connects TRBV5-1 to TRBJ2-7; a possible D gene is TRBD1 (7 bases). The CDR3 coding sequence is TGCGCCAGCAGCTTAAATCCAGGGGGAGGCTACGAGCAGTACTTC. Residues: CASSLNPGGGYEQYF.